The 6 T cell receptor beta chains below were found in one sample sequenced in a study of identifying expanded T cells in peripheral blood. Here immunoSEQ multiplex PCR was the method, and the copy in TCRdb shows in-frame clones only, minus some. The sample lists about 100,000 clones; 80% to 90% were seen once. Sequencing used blood. These TCRs come from a person aged 18 to 70 in good health.

The chain is built from TRBV15 and TRBJ1-3, with D possibly matching TRBD1 (5 bases). Deletions cut 0 bases from V and 5 bases from J, with 11 bases between. This CDR3 spans 15 amino acids. Germline loops: CDR1 LNHNV, CDR2 YYDKDF (reference sequence). CDR3 amino acids: CATSRDGGSRNTIYF. The CDR3 nucleotides read TGTGCCACCAGCAGAGACGGGGGGTCTAGAAACACCATATATTTT. Combining the CDR3 with reference TRBV15 and TRBJ1-3 gives the whole variable domain DAMVIQNPRYQVTQFGKPVTLSCSQTLNHNVMYWYQQKSSQAPKLLFHYYDKDFNNEADTPDNFQSRRPNTSFCFLDIRSPGLGDTAMYLCATSRDGGSRNTIYFGEGSWLTVV.

The chain joins TRBV11-3 to TRBJ2-1; no clear D gene. The CDR3 extends over 15 amino acids. The V end was cut by 3 bases, the J end by 6 bases, with 15 bases between. CDR1 is SGHNT, CDR2 YENEEA, per germline. The CDR3 loop reads CASSFEGLASNEQFF. CDR3 in DNA: TGTGCCAGCAGCTTTGAAGGGTTGGCGAGCAATGAGCAGTTCTTC.

The gene calls are TRBV11-3 and TRBJ2-3; D ambiguous. Germline assignment: CDR1 SGHNT and CDR2 YENEEA. The V and J ends lost 3 bases and 6 bases respectively, with 4 bases between them. CDR3 length: 11 residues. The CDR3 loop reads CASSFSDTQYF. CDR3 coding DNA: TGTGCCAGCAGCTTCTCTGATACGCAGTATTTT.

This clone was seen a single time. The V call is TRBV9, the J call TRBJ1-3; D unresolved. The CDR3 sequence is 15 residues long. CDR1 and CDR2 from the germline V gene are SGDLS and YYNGEE. Trimming removed 4 bases at V and 4 bases at J, with 15 bases between. The CDR3 DNA follows: TGTGCCAGCAGCACTTACCCCGGTCGGGGAAACACCATATATTTT. It translates to CASSTYPGRGNTIYF.

The chain has TRBV18 and TRBJ1-4; D remains ambiguous. V lost 0 bases to trimming and J lost 0 bases, with 11 bases between them. The germline V gene encodes CDR1 KGHSH and CDR2 LQKENI. CDR3 length equals 17 residues. The CDR3 loop is CASSPPVVGPTNEKLFF. Written as DNA, the CDR3 is TGTGCCAGCTCACCACCGGTTGTTGGGCCAACTAATGAAAAACTGTTTTTT.

The chain links TRBV19 to TRBJ1-1, with unresolved D. The germline V and J ends were trimmed by 4 bases and 1 base, with 10 bases remaining between them. Germline CDR1 is LNHDA and CDR2 is SQIVND (reference sequence). The CDR3 is 14 residues long. The CDR3 DNA reads as TGTGCCAGTAGTACCCCGGGATCGAACACTGAAGCTTTCTTT. It encodes CASSTPGSNTEAFF.